The clone carrying this T cell receptor (beta chain) was recorded once. This sample was included in a study of CD4 T cells in relation to SARS-CoV-2 and coronaviruses. The unexposed donors gave CD4+ T cells in about 2010-2019, prior to COVID-19. The table came from immunoSEQ multiplex PCR; TCRdb's copy has only in-frame clones and leaves some out. The data show roughly 60,000 clones, about 94% seen once. The TCR was taken from a human donor in good health. Sequencing was done on a sample of naive CD4+ T cells from PBMCs. Subset in this sample: naive CD4+ T cells isolated by negative enrichment.

The CDR3 sequence: CASRGAATGELFF. CDR3 sequence (DNA): TGTGCCAGCAGGGGGGCAGCCACCGGGGAGCTGTTTTTT. V is TRBV28 and J is TRBJ2-2; TRBD1 is a possible D gene (6 bases). Between the trimmed V and J ends, which lost 6 bases and 4 bases, there was a span of 9 bases. The CDR3 runs to 13 residues. Germline V gene sequence: CDR1 MDHEN, CDR2 SYDVKM.